This entry concerns a single T cell receptor beta chain. The PCR employed 60 Vbeta primers together with 13 Jbeta primers. The method was immunoSEQ multiplex PCR; TCRdb's version includes in-frame clones alone and lacks a portion of them. In the table there are tens of thousands of clones, approximately 79% of which are singletons. V gave up 4 bases and J gave up 5 bases; unmatched junction bases: 8. The CDR3 loop spans 15 amino acids. Germline V lookup: CDR1 SGHDT, CDR2 YYEEEE. The sample comes from a study of cytomegalovirus exposure and HLA in healthy donors. The chain is built from TRBV5-6 and TRBJ2-1; 8 positions agree with TRBD1. Source material: PBMCs. The sequence was collected from a man aged 30-40 years in good health and CMV-seronegative. The CDR3: CASSPGQGSNNEQFF. CDR3 sequence (DNA): TGTGCCAGCAGCCCTGGACAGGGTTCCAACAATGAGCAGTTCTTC.